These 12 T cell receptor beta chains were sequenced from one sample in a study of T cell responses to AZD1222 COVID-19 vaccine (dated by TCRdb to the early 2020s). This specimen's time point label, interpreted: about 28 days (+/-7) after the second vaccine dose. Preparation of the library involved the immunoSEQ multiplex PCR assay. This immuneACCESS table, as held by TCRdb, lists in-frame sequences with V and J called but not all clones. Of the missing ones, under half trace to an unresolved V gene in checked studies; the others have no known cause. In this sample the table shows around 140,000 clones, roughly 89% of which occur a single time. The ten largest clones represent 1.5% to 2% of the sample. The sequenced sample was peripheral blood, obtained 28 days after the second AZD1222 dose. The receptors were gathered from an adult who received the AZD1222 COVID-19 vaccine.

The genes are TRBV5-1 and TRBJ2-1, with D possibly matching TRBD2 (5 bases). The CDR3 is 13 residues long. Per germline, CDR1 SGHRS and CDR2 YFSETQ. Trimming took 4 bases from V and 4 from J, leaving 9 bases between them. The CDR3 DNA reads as TGCGCCAGCAGCGCCCCGGGGTACAATGAGCAGTTCTTC. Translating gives CASSAPGYNEQFF.

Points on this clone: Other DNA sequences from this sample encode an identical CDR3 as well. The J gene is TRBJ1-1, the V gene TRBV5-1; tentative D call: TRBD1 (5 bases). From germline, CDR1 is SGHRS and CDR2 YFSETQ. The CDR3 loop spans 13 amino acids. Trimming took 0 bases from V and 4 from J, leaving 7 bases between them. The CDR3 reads CASSLGGGTEAFF. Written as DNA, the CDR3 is TGCGCCAGCAGCTTGGGTGGGGGCACTGAAGCTTTCTTT.

In nucleotides, the CDR3 is TGTGCCAGCAGTTCATTAAGGGACCGGGACAGAGACACAGATACGCAGTATTTT. It codes for CASSSLRDRDRDTDTQYF. This chain joins TRBV27 and TRBJ2-3, with 7 bases matching TRBD1. The V segment lost 4 bases and the J segment 2 bases; nucleotides outside the gene matches: 15. Germline CDR1 and CDR2: MNHEY and SMNVEV (reference sequence). The length of the CDR3 is 18 residues.

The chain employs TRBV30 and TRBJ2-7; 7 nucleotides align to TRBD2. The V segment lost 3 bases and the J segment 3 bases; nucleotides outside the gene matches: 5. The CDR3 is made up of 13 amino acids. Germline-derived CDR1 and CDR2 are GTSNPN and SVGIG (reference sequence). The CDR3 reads CAWREGGNYEQYF. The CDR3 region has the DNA TGTGCCTGGAGGGAGGGAGGGAACTACGAGCAGTACTTC.

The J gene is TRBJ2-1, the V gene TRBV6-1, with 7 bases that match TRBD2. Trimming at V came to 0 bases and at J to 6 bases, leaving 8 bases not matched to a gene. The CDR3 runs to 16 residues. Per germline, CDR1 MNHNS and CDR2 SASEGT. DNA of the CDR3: TGTGCCAGCAGTGAAGCGTCGACTAGCCCGCTCAATGAGCAGTTCTTC. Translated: CASSEASTSPLNEQFF.

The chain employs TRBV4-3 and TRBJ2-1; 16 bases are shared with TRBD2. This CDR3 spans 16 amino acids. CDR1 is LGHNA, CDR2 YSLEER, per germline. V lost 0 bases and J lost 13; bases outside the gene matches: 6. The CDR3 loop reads CASSQDGGLAGGPQFF. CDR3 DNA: TGCGCCAGCAGCCAAGATGGGGGACTAGCGGGAGGGCCTCAGTTCTTC.

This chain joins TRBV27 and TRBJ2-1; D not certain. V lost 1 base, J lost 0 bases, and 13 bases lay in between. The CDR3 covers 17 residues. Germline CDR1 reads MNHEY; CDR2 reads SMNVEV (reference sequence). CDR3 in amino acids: CASSLYPYGSSYNEQFF. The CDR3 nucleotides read TGTGCCAGCAGTTTATACCCCTACGGCAGCTCCTACAATGAGCAGTTCTTC.

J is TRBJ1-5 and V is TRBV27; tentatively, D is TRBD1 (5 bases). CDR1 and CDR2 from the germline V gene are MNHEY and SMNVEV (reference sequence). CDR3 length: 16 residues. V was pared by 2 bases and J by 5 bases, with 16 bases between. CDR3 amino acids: CASSLGSDRRYQPQHF. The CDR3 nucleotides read TGTGCCAGCAGTTTAGGGTCCGACAGACGCTATCAGCCCCAGCATTTT.

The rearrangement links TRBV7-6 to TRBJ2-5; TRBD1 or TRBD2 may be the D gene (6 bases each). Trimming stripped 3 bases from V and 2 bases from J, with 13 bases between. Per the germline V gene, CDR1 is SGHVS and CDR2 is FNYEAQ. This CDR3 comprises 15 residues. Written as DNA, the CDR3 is TGTGCCAGCAGCTTCGGAGGGGGAGTTCAAGAGACCCAGTACTTC. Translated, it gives CASSFGGGVQETQYF.

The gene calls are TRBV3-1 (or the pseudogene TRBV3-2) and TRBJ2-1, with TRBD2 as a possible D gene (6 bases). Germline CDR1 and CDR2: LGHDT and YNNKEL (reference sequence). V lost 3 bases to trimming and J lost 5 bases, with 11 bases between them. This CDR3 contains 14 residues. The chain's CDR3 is CASSQGLANNEQFF. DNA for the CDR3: TGTGCCAGCAGCCAGGGACTGGCAAACAATGAGCAGTTCTTC.

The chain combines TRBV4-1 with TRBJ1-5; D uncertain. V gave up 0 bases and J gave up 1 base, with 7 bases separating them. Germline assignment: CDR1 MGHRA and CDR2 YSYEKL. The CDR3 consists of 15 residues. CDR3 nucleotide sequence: TGCGCCAGCAGCCAAGATGATGAAAGCAATCAGCCCCAGCATTTT. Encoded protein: CASSQDDESNQPQHF.

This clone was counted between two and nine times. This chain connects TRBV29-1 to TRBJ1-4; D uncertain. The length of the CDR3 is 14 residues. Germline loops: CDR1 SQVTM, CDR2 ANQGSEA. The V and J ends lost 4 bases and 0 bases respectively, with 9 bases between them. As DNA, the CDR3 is TGCAGCGTTGCCGTCGGCTCAACTAATGAAAAACTGTTTTTT. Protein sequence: CSVAVGSTNEKLFF.